The 5 T cell receptor beta chains reported below all come from one sample, sequenced in a study of CD8 T cells in Susac syndrome. Reverse transcription of roughly 0.45 to 1 ug RNA was performed with random hexamers. MiXCR, applied by TCRdb to the immunoSEQ multiplex PCR reads, yields one record per CDR3 protein. The profile shows more than 150,000 distinct CDR3 sequences, roughly 95% of them singletons. Sample: CD4+ T cells from PBMCs. The receptor set was obtained from a human donor with Susac syndrome.

The V call is TRBV20-1, the J call TRBJ2-7, with 10 bases fitting TRBD1. Trimming removed 3 bases from V and 2 bases from J; junction bases left unmatched: 4. The CDR3 is made up of 14 amino acids. Germline V gene lookup returns CDR1 DFQATT and CDR2 SNEGSKA (reference sequence). Here the CDR3 reads CSARGQGSPYEQYV. CDR3 sequence (DNA): TGCAGTGCTAGGGGACAGGGGAGTCCCTACGAGCAGTACGTC.

The chain has TRBV4-2 and TRBJ2-5, with D perhaps being TRBD1 or TRBD2 (6 bases each). The CDR3 covers 19 residues. V gave up 0 bases and J gave up 5 bases, with 25 bases separating them. The V gene's germline CDR1 is LGHNA and CDR2 YNFKEQ. The CDR3 loop reads CASSQDSSGAGQGWETQYF. CDR3 nucleotide sequence: TGTGCCAGCAGCCAAGACTCGTCGGGGGCGGGCCAAGGGTGGGAGACCCAGTACTTC.

The V call is TRBV14, the J call TRBJ2-7; D is uncertain. Germline CDR1 is SGHDN and CDR2 is FVKESK. The V end was cut by 7 bases, the J end by 0 bases, with 13 bases between. CDR3 length equals 14 residues. In DNA form, the CDR3 reads TGTGCCAGCAACGAGAGCGATAGCTCCTACGAGCAGTACTTC. Protein: CASNESDSSYEQYF.

The chain employs TRBV7-2 and TRBJ2-7; TRBD1 or TRBD2 may be the D gene (5 bases each). CDR1 and CDR2 (germline): SGHTA, FQGNSA. The CDR3 totals 15 residues. Trimming left V 6 bases short and J 0 bases short, with 15 bases between. The CDR3 loop reads CASSLSLGRSYEQYF. The CDR3 DNA reads TGTGCCAGCAGTTTAAGTTTGGGACGCTCCTACGAGCAGTACTTC.

This clonotype appeared once. V gene TRBV20-1 combines with J gene TRBJ1-6, with D perhaps TRBD1 (6 bases). V dropped 0 bases and J dropped 6 bases, with 15 bases sitting between them. The CDR3 loop spans 16 amino acids. Germline V CDR1 and CDR2: DFQATT, SNEGSKA (reference sequence). CDR3 protein: CSAREGGVGGNSPLHF. The CDR3 bases are TGCAGTGCTAGAGAGGGGGGGGTAGGGGGTAATTCACCCCTCCACTTT.